The 3 T cell receptor beta chains below were found in one sample sequenced in a study of cytomegalovirus exposure and HLA in healthy donors. The PCR contained 60 Vbeta and 13 Jbeta primers. The data were produced by immunoSEQ multiplex PCR, yet TCRdb's version contains in-frame clones alone and is incomplete. The sample carries over 150,000 clones, 77% recorded once. The sample comprised PBMCs. The receptors shown here come from a woman under 40 in good health and CMV-seropositive.

As regards this clone: The junction and the germline gene differ at one end; a read error may be behind it. V and J are TRBV12-5 and TRBJ1-2; TRBD1 matches 9 bases. This CDR3 is built from 16 residues. Germline lookup yields CDR1 LGHNT and CDR2 FRNRAP. In DNA, the CDR3 is TGTGCTAGTGGTTTGACCCGGACAGGGGCAAACTCTGGCTACACCTTC. Its translation is CASGLTRTGANSGYTF.

The rearrangement links TRBV7-9 to TRBJ1-4, with a possible D match to TRBD1 (5 bases). Germline CDR1 reads SEHNR; CDR2 reads FQNEAQ (reference sequence). This CDR3 spans 15 amino acids. V shed 7 bases and J shed 7 bases, with 19 bases lying between them. The CDR3 region has the DNA TGTGCCAGCAAACTTGCAGGGCCTTACGGTGAAAAACTGTTTTTT. Its translation: CASKLAGPYGEKLFF.

The chain employs TRBV28 and TRBJ2-5, with D maybe TRBD1 (5 bases). V shed 4 bases and J shed 2 bases, with 20 bases lying between them. CDR1 is MDHEN and CDR2 is SYDVKM in the germline V gene. The CDR3 length is 17 residues. The CDR3 nucleotides read TGTGCCAGCAGTTCCGGGTTCGACAGAGGTAGGCAAGAGACCCAGTACTTC. As protein: CASSSGFDRGRQETQYF.